A selection of T cell receptor beta chains follows, all from one sample in a study of blood T cell repertoires in COVID-19. Sequencing used immunoSEQ multiplex PCR; TCRdb keeps in-frame clones, though not all of them. Of 100,000 or so clones in the sample, 65% to 80% are singletons; the top ten hold more than 20%. Sequenced sample: peripheral blood. Source of these receptors: a man aged 65 to 79 with active or convalescent COVID-19. Both conserved end residues are part of each CDR3. A D gene is named only where the DNA matches it firmly. Expanded clones get a size class; other rows say once, few or many, or leave the size out.

CDR3: CASSPRQGDYEQYF
DNA: TGCGCCAGCAGCCCCCGACAGGGAGACTACGAGCAGTACTTC
D: TRBD1
V: TRBV5-1
J: TRBJ2-7
length: 14
size: NA

CDR3: CASSPSGQASYNEQFF
DNA: TGTGCCAGCTCACCAAGTGGACAGGCGTCCTACAATGAGCAGTTCTTC
D: TRBD1
V: TRBV18
J: TRBJ2-1
length: 16
size: NA

CDR3: CASSLPGDLYGYTF
DNA: TGTGCCAGCAGCTTGCCAGGGGACCTATATGGCTACACCTTC
D: NA
V: TRBV5-6
J: TRBJ1-2
length: 14
size: few

CDR3: CASRPRDTYGYTF
DNA: TGTGCCAGCAGGCCCCGGGACACCTATGGCTACACCTTC
D: NA
V: TRBV6-5
J: TRBJ1-2
length: 13
size: NA

CDR3: CASSEGGGADTQYF
DNA: TGTGCCAGCAGTGAGGGCGGGGGAGCAGATACGCAGTATTTT
D: TRBD2
V: TRBV2
J: TRBJ2-3
length: 14
size: NA

CDR3: CASSLSGTGNTIYF
DNA: TGTGCCAGCAGCTTATCCGGGACTGGAAACACCATATATTTT
D: NA
V: TRBV7-8
J: TRBJ1-3
length: 14
size: NA

CDR3: CSATVTDTQYF
DNA: TGCAGTGCTACGGTCACAGATACGCAGTATTTT
D: NA
V: TRBV20-1
J: TRBJ2-3
length: 11
size: NA

CDR3: CASSLRDRKGSNQPQHF
DNA: TGTGCCAGCAGTTTGCGCGACAGGAAGGGTAGCAATCAGCCCCAGCATTTT
D: NA
V: TRBV28
J: TRBJ1-5
length: 17
size: NA

CDR3: CATSDSGAGKYNEQFF
DNA: TGTGCCACCAGTGATTCTGGGGCAGGGAAGTACAATGAGCAGTTCTTC
D: NA
V: TRBV24-1
J: TRBJ2-1
length: 16
size: NA

CDR3: CASRPTGAGNQPQHF
DNA: TGTGCCAGTAGGCCGACAGGGGCGGGCAATCAGCCCCAGCATTTT
D: TRBD1
V: TRBV19
J: TRBJ1-5
length: 15
size: NA

CDR3: CASSDLGGELNPYEQYF
DNA: TGTGCCAGCAGCGACCTGGGGGGAGAACTCAACCCCTACGAGCAGTACTTC
D: NA
V: TRBV2
J: TRBJ2-7
length: 17
size: many

CDR3: CASSLGKGAIYEQYF
DNA: TGTGCCAGCAGCCTCGGGAAGGGGGCGATATACGAGCAGTACTTC
D: TRBD1
V: TRBV6-6
J: TRBJ2-7
length: 15
size: once

CDR3: CASSRGQGGNEKLFF
DNA: TGTGCCAGCAGCAGAGGACAGGGTGGGAATGAAAAACTGTTTTTT
D: TRBD1
V: TRBV3-1/TRBV3-2
J: TRBJ1-4
length: 15
size: NA

CDR3: CASSEGGAGANVLTF
DNA: TGTGCCAGCAGTGAAGGGGGAGCTGGGGCCAACGTCCTGACTTTC
D: NA
V: TRBV2
J: TRBJ2-6
length: 15
size: NA

CDR3: CASSYSRGTEAFF
DNA: TGTGCCAGCAGTTACTCTCGGGGGACTGAAGCTTTCTTT
D: NA
V: TRBV6-5
J: TRBJ1-1
length: 13
size: NA

CDR3: CASGREAGELFF
DNA: TGTGCCAGCGGAAGGGAGGCCGGGGAGCTGTTTTTT
D: NA
V: TRBV11-3
J: TRBJ2-2
length: 12
size: few

CDR3: CASSQDELETGIYEQYF
DNA: TGCGCCAGCAGCCAAGATGAACTCGAGACAGGGATCTACGAGCAGTACTTC
D: TRBD1
V: TRBV4-1
J: TRBJ2-7
length: 17
size: NA

CDR3: CASSPGLHYGYTF
DNA: TGTGCCAGCAGCCCCGGACTCCACTATGGCTACACCTTC
D: NA
V: TRBV3-1/TRBV3-2
J: TRBJ1-2
length: 13
size: once